This TCR beta chain was found in a study of blood T cell repertoires in COVID-19. Study details: COVID-19 samples collected from the United States, Italy and Spain covered acute and convalescent phases. The cDNA or gDNA used as material had been derived from T cells, B-cell-depleted T cells, or PBMCs.

The Seattle patients, enrolled during active infection, were followed longitudinally. The CDR3 contains 16 residues. Trimming stripped 2 bases from V and 1 base from J, with 11 bases between. Germline loops: CDR1 MNHEY, CDR2 SVGAGI. In the source study's methods: The authors estimated nucleated cell counts from reference gene primer amplification. TCRdb's copy holds only in-frame clones and misses some; the assay was immunoSEQ multiplex PCR. V and J calls plus clone size are reproduced from that table; the DNA served to infer D and trimming. The table lists about 250,000 clones, roughly 86% of them singletons.

The chain links TRBV6-5 to TRBJ2-2; D possibly corresponds to TRBD1 (5 bases). This sequence originates from a woman older than 75 with COVID-19, enrolled during active disease. The sequenced material came from peripheral blood. CDR3 sequence: CASSYGQGGNTGELFF. DNA of the CDR3: TGTGCCAGCAGTTACGGGCAGGGTGGGAACACCGGGGAGCTGTTTTTT.